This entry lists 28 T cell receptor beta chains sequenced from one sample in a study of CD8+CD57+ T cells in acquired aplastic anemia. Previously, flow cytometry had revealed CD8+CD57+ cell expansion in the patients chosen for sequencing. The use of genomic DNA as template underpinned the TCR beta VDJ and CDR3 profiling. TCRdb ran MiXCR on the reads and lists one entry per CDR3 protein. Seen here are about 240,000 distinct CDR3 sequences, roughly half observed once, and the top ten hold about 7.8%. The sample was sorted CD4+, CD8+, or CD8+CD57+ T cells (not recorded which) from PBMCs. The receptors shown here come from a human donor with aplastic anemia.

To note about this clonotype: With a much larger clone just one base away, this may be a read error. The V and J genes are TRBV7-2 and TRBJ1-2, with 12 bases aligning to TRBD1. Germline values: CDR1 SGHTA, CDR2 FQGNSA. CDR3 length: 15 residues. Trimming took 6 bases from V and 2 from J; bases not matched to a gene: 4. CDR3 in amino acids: CASSCGTGGNYGYTF. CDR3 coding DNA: TGTGCCAGCAGTTGCGGGACAGGGGGCAACTATGGCTACACCTTC.

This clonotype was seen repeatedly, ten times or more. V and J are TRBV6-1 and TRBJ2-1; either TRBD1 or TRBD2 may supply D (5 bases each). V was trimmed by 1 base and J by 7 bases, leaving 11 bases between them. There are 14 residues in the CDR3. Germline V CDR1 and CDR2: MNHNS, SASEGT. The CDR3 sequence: CASSEVGVVNEQFF. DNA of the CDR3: TGTGCCAGCAGTGAAGTGGGGGTTGTAAATGAGCAGTTCTTC.

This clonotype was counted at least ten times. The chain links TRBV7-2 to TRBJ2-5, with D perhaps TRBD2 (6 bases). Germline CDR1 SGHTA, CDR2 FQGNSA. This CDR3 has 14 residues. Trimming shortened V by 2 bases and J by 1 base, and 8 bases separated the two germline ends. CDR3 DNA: TGTGCCAGCAGCTTACCGGGACTCCAAGAGACCCAGTACTTC. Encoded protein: CASSLPGLQETQYF.

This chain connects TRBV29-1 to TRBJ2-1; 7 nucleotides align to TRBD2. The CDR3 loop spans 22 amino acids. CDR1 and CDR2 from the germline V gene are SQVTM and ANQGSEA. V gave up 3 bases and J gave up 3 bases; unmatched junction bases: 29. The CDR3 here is CSVEGYRDLYLPSGYFYNEQFF. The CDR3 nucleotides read TGCAGCGTTGAGGGCTATAGGGACTTATACCTCCCTAGCGGATACTTCTACAATGAGCAGTTCTTC.

In DNA form, the CDR3 reads TGTGCCAGCAGCTTAGCCCCGCGGGACAGGGTCAGTATATATTTT. It is translated as CASSLAPRDRVSIYF. The rearrangement uses TRBV7-2 and TRBJ1-3, with 9 bases that match TRBD1. Germline CDR1 reads SGHTA; CDR2 reads FQGNSA. Germline trimming cut 0 bases from V and 13 bases from J; bases unmatched to any gene: 10. The CDR3 runs to 15 residues.

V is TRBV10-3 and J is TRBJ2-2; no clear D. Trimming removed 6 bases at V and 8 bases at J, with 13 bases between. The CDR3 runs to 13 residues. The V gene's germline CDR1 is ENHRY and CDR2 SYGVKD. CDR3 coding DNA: TGTGCCATCAGCGCAGAGGCGAGGGGGGAGCTGTTTTTT. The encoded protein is CAISAEARGELFF.

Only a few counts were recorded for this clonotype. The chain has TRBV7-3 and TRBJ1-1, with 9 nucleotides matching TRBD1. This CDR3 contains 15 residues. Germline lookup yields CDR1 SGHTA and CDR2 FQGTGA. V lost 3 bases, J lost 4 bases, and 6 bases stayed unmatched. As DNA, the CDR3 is TGTGCCAGCAGCTTCGGGACAGGGCACGGCACTGAAGCTTTCTTT. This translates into CASSFGTGHGTEAFF.

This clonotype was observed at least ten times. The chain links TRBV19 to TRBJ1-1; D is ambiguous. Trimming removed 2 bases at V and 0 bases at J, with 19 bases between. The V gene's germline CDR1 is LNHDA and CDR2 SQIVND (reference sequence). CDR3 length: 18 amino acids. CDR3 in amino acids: CASSISPGARFMNTEAFF. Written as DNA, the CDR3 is TGTGCCAGTAGTATATCCCCAGGAGCCAGGTTCATGAACACTGAAGCTTTCTTT.

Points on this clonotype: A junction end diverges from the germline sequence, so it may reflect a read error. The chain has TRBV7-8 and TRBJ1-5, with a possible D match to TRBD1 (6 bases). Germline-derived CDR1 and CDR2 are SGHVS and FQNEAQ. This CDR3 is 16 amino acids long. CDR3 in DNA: TGTGCCAGTAACTCACAGGGTGGAAAGAGCAATCAGCCCCGGCATTTT. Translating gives CASNSQGGKSNQPRHF.

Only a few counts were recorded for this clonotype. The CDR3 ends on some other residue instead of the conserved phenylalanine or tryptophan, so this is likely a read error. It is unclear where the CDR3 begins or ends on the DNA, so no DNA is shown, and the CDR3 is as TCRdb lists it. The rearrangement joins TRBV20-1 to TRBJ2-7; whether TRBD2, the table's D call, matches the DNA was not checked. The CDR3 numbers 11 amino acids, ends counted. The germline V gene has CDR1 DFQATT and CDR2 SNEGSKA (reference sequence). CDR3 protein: CSARDRLAGGL.

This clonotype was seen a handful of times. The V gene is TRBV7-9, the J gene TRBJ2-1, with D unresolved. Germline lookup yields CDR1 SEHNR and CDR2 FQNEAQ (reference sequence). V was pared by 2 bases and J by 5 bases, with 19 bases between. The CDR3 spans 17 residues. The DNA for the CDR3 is TGTGCCAGCAGCTTAAATTTTGGGCAGGATCCCAACAATGAGCAGTTCTTC. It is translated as CASSLNFGQDPNNEQFF.

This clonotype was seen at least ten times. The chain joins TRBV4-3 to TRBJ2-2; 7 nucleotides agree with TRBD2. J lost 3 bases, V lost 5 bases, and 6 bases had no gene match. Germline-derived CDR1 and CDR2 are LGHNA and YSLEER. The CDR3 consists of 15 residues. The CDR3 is CASSGRSGYTGELFF. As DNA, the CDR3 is TGCGCCAGCAGCGGTCGTAGCGGGTACACCGGGGAGCTGTTTTTT.

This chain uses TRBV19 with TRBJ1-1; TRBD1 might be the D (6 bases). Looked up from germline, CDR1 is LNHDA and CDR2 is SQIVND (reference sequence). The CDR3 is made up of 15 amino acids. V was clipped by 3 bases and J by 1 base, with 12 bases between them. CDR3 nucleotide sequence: TGTGCCAGTAGTATTCGAGGACAGACGAACACTGAAGCTTTCTTT. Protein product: CASSIRGQTNTEAFF. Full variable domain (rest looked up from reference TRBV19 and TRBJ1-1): DGGITQSPKYLFRKEGQNVTLSCEQNLNHDAMYWYRQDPGQGLRLIYYSQIVNDFQKGDIAEGYSVSREKKESFPLTVTSAQKNPTAFYLCASSIRGQTNTEAFFGQGTRLTVV.

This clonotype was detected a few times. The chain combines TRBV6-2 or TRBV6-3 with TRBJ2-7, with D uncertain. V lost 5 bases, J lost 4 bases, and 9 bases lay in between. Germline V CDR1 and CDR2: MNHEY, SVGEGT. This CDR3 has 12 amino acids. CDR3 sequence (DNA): TGTGCCAGCAGTATTACAGCTTACGAGCAGTACTTC. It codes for CASSITAYEQYF.

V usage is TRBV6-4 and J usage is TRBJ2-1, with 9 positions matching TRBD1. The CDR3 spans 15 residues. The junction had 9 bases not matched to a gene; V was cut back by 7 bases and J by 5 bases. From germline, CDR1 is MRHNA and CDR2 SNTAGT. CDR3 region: CASKYRGRLDNEQFF. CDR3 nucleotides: TGTGCCAGCAAGTACAGGGGGCGACTGGACAATGAGCAGTTCTTC.

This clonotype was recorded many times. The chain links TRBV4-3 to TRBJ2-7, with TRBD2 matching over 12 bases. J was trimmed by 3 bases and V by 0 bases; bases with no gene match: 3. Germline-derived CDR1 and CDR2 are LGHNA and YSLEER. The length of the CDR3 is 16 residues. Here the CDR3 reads CASSQDPTSGGYEQYF. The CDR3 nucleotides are TGCGCCAGCAGCCAAGATCCGACTAGCGGGGGCTACGAGCAGTACTTC.

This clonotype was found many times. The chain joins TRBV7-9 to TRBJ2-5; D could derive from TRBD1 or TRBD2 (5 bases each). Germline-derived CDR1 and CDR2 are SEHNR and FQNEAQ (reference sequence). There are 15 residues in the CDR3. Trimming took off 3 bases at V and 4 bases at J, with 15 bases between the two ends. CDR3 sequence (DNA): TGTGCCAGCAGCTTTGCTCCAGAGGGACGAGAGACCCAGTACTTC. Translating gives CASSFAPEGRETQYF.

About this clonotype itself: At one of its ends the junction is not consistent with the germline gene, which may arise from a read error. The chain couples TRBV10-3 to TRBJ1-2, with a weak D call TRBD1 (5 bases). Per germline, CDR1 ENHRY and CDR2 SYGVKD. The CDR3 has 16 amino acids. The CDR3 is CAISEPGQGANYGHTF. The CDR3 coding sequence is TGTGCCATCAGTGAACCGGGGCAGGGAGCTAACTATGGCCACACCTTC.

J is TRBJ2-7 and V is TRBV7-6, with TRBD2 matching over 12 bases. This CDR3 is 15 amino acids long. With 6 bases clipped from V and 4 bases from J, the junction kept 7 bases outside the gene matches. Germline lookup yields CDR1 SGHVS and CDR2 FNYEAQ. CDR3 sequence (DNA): TGTGCCAGCAGTTCCGAGGGACTAGCGGGTTACGAGCAGTACTTC. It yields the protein CASSSEGLAGYEQYF.

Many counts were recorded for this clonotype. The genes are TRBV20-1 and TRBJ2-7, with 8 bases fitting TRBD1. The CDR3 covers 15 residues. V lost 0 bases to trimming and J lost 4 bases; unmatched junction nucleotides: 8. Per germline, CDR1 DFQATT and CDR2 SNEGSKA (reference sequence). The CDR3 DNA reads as TGCAGTGCTAGAGATCCGGGACAGGAGGTATACGAGCAGTACTTC. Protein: CSARDPGQEVYEQYF.

CDR3 DNA: TGTGCCAGCAGTTACTCCCCCGCCGGGTTGTATGGCTACACCTTC. Translating it yields CASSYSPAGLYGYTF. This rearrangement joins TRBV9 to TRBJ1-2; D is unresolved. Germline V lookup: CDR1 SGDLS, CDR2 YYNGEE. With 5 bases removed from V and 5 bases from J, the gap between germline ends came to 19 bases. The CDR3 length is 15 residues.

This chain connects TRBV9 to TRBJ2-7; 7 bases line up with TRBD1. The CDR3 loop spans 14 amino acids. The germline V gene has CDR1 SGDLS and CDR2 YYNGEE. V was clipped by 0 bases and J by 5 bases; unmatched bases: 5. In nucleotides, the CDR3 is TGTGCCAGCAGCGTAGCTCAGGGGGTCGACGAGCAGTACTTC. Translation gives CASSVAQGVDEQYF.

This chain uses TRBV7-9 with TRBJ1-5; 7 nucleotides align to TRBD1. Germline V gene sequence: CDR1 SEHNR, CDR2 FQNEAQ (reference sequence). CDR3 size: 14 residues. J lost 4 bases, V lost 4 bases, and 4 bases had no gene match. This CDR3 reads CASSSPTGNQPQHF. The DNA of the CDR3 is TGTGCCAGCAGCTCTCCGACAGGGAATCAGCCCCAGCATTTT.

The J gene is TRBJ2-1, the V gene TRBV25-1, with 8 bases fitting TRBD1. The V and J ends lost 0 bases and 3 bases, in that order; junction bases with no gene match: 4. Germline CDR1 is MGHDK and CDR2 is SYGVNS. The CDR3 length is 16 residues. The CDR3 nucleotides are TGTGCCAGCAGTGAATACGGACAGGGAAACTACAATGAGCAGTTCTTC. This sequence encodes CASSEYGQGNYNEQFF.

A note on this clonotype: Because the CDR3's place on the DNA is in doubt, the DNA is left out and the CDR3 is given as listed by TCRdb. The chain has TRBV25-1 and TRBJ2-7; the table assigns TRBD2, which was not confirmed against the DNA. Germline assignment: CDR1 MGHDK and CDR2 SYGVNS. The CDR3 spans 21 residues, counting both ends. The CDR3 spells CDSSFYICSAKVLAGSYEQYF.

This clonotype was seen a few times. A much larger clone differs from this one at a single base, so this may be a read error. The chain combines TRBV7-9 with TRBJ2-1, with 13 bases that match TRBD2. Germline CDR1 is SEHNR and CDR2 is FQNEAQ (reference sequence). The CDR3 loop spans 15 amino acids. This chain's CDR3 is CATTSGRAFDNEQSF. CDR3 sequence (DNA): TGTGCCACTACTAGCGGGAGGGCCTTCGATAATGAGCAGTCCTTC.

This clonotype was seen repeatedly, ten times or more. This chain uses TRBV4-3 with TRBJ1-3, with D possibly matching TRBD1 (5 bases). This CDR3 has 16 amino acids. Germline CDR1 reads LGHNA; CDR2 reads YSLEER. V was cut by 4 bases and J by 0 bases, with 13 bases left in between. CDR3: CASSPGTAISGNTIYF. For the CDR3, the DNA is TGCGCCAGCAGCCCCGGGACGGCCATCTCTGGAAACACCATATATTTT.

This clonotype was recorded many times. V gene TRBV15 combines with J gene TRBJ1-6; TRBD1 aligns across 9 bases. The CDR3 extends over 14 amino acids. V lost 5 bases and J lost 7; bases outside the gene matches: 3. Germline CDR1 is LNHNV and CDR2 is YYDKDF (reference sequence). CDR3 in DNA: TGTGCCACCAGCCGGGACAGGGAAAATTCACCCCTCCACTTT. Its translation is CATSRDRENSPLHF.